These 19 T cell receptor beta chains share one sample of origin, sequenced in a study of blood T cell repertoires in COVID-19. Clones were sequenced by immunoSEQ multiplex PCR, and TCRdb holds only the in-frame ones, with some missing. The table includes about 110,000 clones, 80% detected once. Sequences were obtained from peripheral blood. The receptors originated from a human donor in a cohort sampled during active or convalescent COVID-19.

The chain recombines TRBV28 with TRBJ1-5; D gene unclear. CDR1 and CDR2 from the germline V gene are MDHEN and SYDVKM. The length of the CDR3 is 14 residues. V lost 6 bases to trimming and J lost 0 bases, with 9 bases between them. The CDR3 DNA is TGTGCCAGCAGATCTGAGTATAGCAATCAGCCCCAGCATTTT. Its translation is CASRSEYSNQPQHF. The full variable domain, completed using reference TRBV28 and TRBJ1-5, is DVKVTQSSRYLVKRTGEKVFLECVQDMDHENMFWYRQDPGLGLRLIYFSYDVKMKEKGDIPEGYSVSREKKERFSLILESASTNQTSMYLCASRSEYSNQPQHFGDGTRLSIL.

This chain uses TRBV28 with TRBJ1-5, with 9 positions matching TRBD1. The V gene end was trimmed by 4 bases and the J gene end by 0 bases; junction bases not matched to a gene: 4. CDR1 is MDHEN, CDR2 SYDVKM, per germline. The length of the CDR3 is 16 residues. In nucleotides, the CDR3 is TGTGCCAGCAGTTCAAAGGGACAGGGTAGCAATCAGCCCCAGCATTTT. This gives the protein CASSSKGQGSNQPQHF.

This clone was seen more than once but under ten times. Here the CDR3 reads CASSQDPGDTGELFF. CDR3 DNA sequence: TGTGCCAGCAGCCAAGACCCAGGGGACACCGGGGAGCTGTTTTTT. This sequence joins TRBV3-1 (or the pseudogene TRBV3-2) and TRBJ2-2; D might be TRBD1 (6 bases). There are 15 residues in the CDR3. The germline gives CDR1 LGHDT, CDR2 YNNKEL (reference sequence). With 0 bases removed from V and 3 bases from J, the gap between germline ends came to 8 bases.

The CDR3 loop reads CSASPGTVDQPQHF. The CDR3 bases are TGCAGCGCCAGTCCCGGGACAGTTGATCAGCCCCAGCATTTT. This chain joins TRBV29-1 and TRBJ1-5; 7 bases are a match to TRBD1. V lost 7 bases to trimming and J lost 5 bases; unmatched junction nucleotides: 11. This CDR3 is built from 14 residues. Per the germline V gene, CDR1 is SQVTM and CDR2 is ANQGSEA.

This chain links TRBV19 with TRBJ2-1; 12 bases fit TRBD2. The germline V gene encodes CDR1 LNHDA and CDR2 SQIVND (reference sequence). The CDR3 consists of 16 residues. Trimming removed 3 bases from V and 4 bases from J; junction bases left unmatched: 4. CDR3 protein: CASSIDLAGGYNEQFF. The CDR3 DNA reads as TGTGCCAGTAGTATCGATCTAGCGGGAGGGTACAATGAGCAGTTCTTC.

This chain uses TRBV5-1 with TRBJ1-2, with 7 bases lining up with TRBD1. The length of the CDR3 is 14 residues. V trimming: 4 bases; J trimming: 5 bases; junction bases outside the gene matches: 8. CDR1 SGHRS and CDR2 YFSETQ come from the germline V gene. The CDR3 here is CASSLQGDRYGYTF. The CDR3 DNA reads TGCGCCAGCAGCCTCCAGGGGGATCGGTATGGCTACACCTTC.

This clone was counted at least ten times. The genes are TRBV19 and TRBJ1-5; D is ambiguous. V was clipped by 3 bases and J by 0 bases, with 6 bases between them. This CDR3 is built from 14 residues. Germline CDR1 LNHDA, CDR2 SQIVND (reference sequence). In DNA, the CDR3 is TGTGCCAGTAGTATTTCTAGTAGCAATCAGCCCCAGCATTTT. Its translation: CASSISSSNQPQHF.

A few counts support this clone. The V and J genes are TRBV4-3 and TRBJ2-7; tentatively, D is TRBD2 (7 bases). Germline loops: CDR1 LGHNA, CDR2 YSLEER. This CDR3 contains 15 residues. V dropped 1 base and J dropped 1 base, with 11 bases sitting between them. CDR3: CASSQGRGGSYEQYF. CDR3 sequence (DNA): TGCGCCAGCAGCCAAGGCAGGGGAGGGTCCTACGAGCAGTACTTC.

The CDR3 nucleotides read TGTGCCAGCAGCTCGAATTTGAGGGCGGATGGCTACACCTTC. Its translation: CASSSNLRADGYTF. The V call is TRBV7-9, the J call TRBJ1-2, with D hard to call. The CDR3 runs to 14 residues. The germline CDR1 and CDR2 sequences are SEHNR and FQNEAQ (reference sequence). The germline V and J ends were trimmed by 4 bases and 6 bases, with 15 bases remaining between them.

The chain couples TRBV7-3 to TRBJ2-7, with D possibly matching TRBD2 (6 bases). CDR1 is SGHTA and CDR2 is FQGTGA in the germline V gene. Trimming took off 2 bases at V and 8 bases at J, with 13 bases between the two ends. The CDR3 has 13 amino acids. In DNA, the CDR3 is TGTGCCAGCAGCTTACAGCGGGTCGACCAGCAGTACTTC. It encodes CASSLQRVDQQYF.

V usage is TRBV28 and J usage is TRBJ2-7, with TRBD1 matching 7 bases. V lost 9 bases, J lost 9 bases, and 8 bases stayed unmatched. The CDR3 is 11 amino acids. Per the germline V gene, CDR1 is MDHEN and CDR2 is SYDVKM. The CDR3 reads CASGQALWQYF. In nucleotides, the CDR3 is TGTGCCAGTGGACAGGCCCTTTGGCAGTACTTC.

This clone has a single count. The V and J genes are TRBV7-9 and TRBJ2-7, with 8 bases matching TRBD1. The J segment lost 5 bases and the V segment lost 6 bases, leaving 12 bases of the junction unmatched. The CDR3 spans 15 residues. Germline V gene data show CDR1 as SEHNR and CDR2 as FQNEAQ (reference sequence). The CDR3 protein is CASRKTGTGFNEQYF. CDR3 bases: TGTGCCAGCAGAAAAACCGGGACAGGTTTTAACGAGCAGTACTTC.

The genes are TRBV5-8 and TRBJ2-5; 8 bases are shared with TRBD2. The trim removed 2 bases at V and 5 bases at J, leaving 8 bases unmatched. This CDR3 spans 15 amino acids. Germline loops: CDR1 SGHTS, CDR2 YDEGEE. The CDR3 loop reads CASSFPGLGVETQYF. The CDR3 coding sequence is TGTGCCAGCAGCTTTCCGGGACTAGGGGTGGAGACCCAGTACTTC. Complete variable domain (other parts from reference TRBV5-8 and TRBJ2-5): EAGVTQSPTHLIKTRGQQATLRCSPISGHTSVYWYQQALGLGLQFLLWYDEGEERNRGNFPPRFSGRQFPNYSSELNVNALELEDSALYLCASSFPGLGVETQYFGPGTRLLVL.

V gene TRBV7-2 combines with J gene TRBJ1-1, with D perhaps matching TRBD1 (5 bases). This CDR3 contains 13 residues. Germline V gives CDR1 SGHTA, CDR2 FQGNSA. The ends were cut back, 5 bases at V and 6 bases at J, with 13 bases in the middle. CDR3: CASSPGQNAEAFF. CDR3 in DNA: TGTGCCAGCAGCCCAGGGCAGAATGCTGAAGCTTTCTTT.

The V call is TRBV29-1, the J call TRBJ1-2; a possible D gene is TRBD1 (5 bases). This CDR3 comprises 13 residues. Trimming shortened V by 4 bases and J by 7 bases, and 16 bases separated the two germline ends. Germline values: CDR1 SQVTM, CDR2 ANQGSEA. The CDR3 DNA reads as TGCAGCGTTGTAGGGAGGGGAACAGGTGGCTACACCTTC. Amino acids: CSVVGRGTGGYTF.

The V and J genes are TRBV4-3 and TRBJ1-2; the D gene is possibly TRBD1 (6 bases). V gave up 4 bases and J gave up 8 bases, with 20 bases separating them. CDR3 length equals 15 residues. Germline V lookup: CDR1 LGHNA, CDR2 YSLEER. This CDR3 is CASSRGNRVEGGYTF. CDR3 sequence (DNA): TGCGCCAGCAGCCGAGGGAACAGGGTGGAAGGGGGCTACACCTTC.

The chain employs TRBV29-1 and TRBJ2-7, with 8 nucleotides matching TRBD2. With V trimmed by 1 base and J by 1 base, 6 bases remained unmatched. CDR3 length: 15 residues. Per germline, CDR1 SQVTM and CDR2 ANQGSEA. This CDR3 reads CSVEGIQRGSYEQYF. As DNA, the CDR3 is TGCAGCGTTGAAGGAATTCAGCGGGGGTCCTACGAGCAGTACTTC.

This rearrangement joins TRBV18 to TRBJ2-5, with D maybe TRBD2 (5 bases). Germline assignment: CDR1 KGHSH and CDR2 LQKENI. The V and J ends lost 4 bases and 9 bases respectively, with 15 bases between them. The CDR3 covers 13 residues. This CDR3 reads CASSLGSAGSQYF. The CDR3 DNA reads as TGTGCCAGCTCACTAGGTTCCGCGGGTTCCCAGTACTTC.

This clone has more than one count but fewer than ten. The chain recombines TRBV3-1 (or the pseudogene TRBV3-2) with TRBJ2-1, with 10 bases aligning to TRBD2. CDR1 and CDR2 (germline): LGHDT, YNNKEL (reference sequence). The CDR3 contains 20 residues. V dropped 0 bases and J dropped 1; count of bases not matched to a gene: 12. The CDR3 is CASSQERAGGSTRSYNEQFF. DNA of the CDR3: TGTGCCAGCAGCCAAGAAAGAGCGGGAGGGTCTACCCGATCCTACAATGAGCAGTTCTTC.